These 11 T cell receptor beta chains share one sample of origin, sequenced in a study of blood T cell repertoires in COVID-19. TCRdb keeps only in-frame clones here, not all; method: immunoSEQ multiplex PCR. The sample shows about 99,000 clones, nearly 90% of them seen only once. Source material: peripheral blood. The origin of the receptors is a man aged 50 to 59 in a cohort sampled during active COVID-19.

The rearrangement joins TRBV7-2 to TRBJ2-7; 8 bases line up with TRBD2. The CDR3 extends over 15 amino acids. The trim removed 6 bases at V and 5 bases at J, leaving 12 bases unmatched. CDR1 SGHTA and CDR2 FQGNSA come from the germline V gene. For the CDR3, the DNA is TGTGCCAGCAGACGTATCGGGGGGGCCGGGGACGAGCAGTACTTC. It codes for CASRRIGGAGDEQYF. Looking up the rest from reference TRBV7-2 and TRBJ2-7 gives the full variable domain: GAGVSQSPSNKVTEKGKDVELRCDPISGHTALYWYRQSLGQGLEFLIYFQGNSAPDKSGLPSDRFSAERTGGSVSTLTIQRTQQEDSAVYLCASRRIGGAGDEQYFGPGTRLTVT.

The chain couples TRBV19 to TRBJ2-5, with D perhaps matching TRBD2 (6 bases). Trimming removed 4 bases at V and 3 bases at J, with 15 bases between. The CDR3 sequence is 15 residues long. Germline CDR1 LNHDA, CDR2 SQIVND (reference sequence). The CDR3 nucleotides are TGTGCCAGTAGTACGGGGGACCGTTTAGAAGAGACCCAGTACTTC. This gives the protein CASSTGDRLEETQYF.

CDR3 in amino acids: CASSPGTAGGLNTEAFF. CDR3 sequence (DNA): TGTGCCAGCTCACCAGGGACAGCCGGGGGTCTGAACACTGAAGCTTTCTTT. The chain is built from TRBV18 and TRBJ1-1; 7 bases are a match to TRBD1. Per the germline V gene, CDR1 is KGHSH and CDR2 is LQKENI. V lost 2 bases, J lost 0 bases, and 9 bases stayed unmatched. There are 17 residues in the CDR3.

The CDR3 sequence is CASSPDRGRQETQYF. As DNA, the CDR3 is TGTGCCAGCAGCCCGGACAGGGGACGACAAGAGACCCAGTACTTC. V is TRBV2 and J is TRBJ2-5; 9 nucleotides match TRBD1. The CDR3 is made up of 15 amino acids. With 6 bases clipped from V and 2 bases from J, the junction kept 7 bases outside the gene matches. Germline assignment: CDR1 SNHLY and CDR2 FYNNEI.

The rearrangement links TRBV11-2 to TRBJ2-1, with 7 nucleotides matching TRBD2. From germline, CDR1 is SGHAT and CDR2 FQNNGV. Trimming took 4 bases from V and 0 from J; bases not matched to a gene: 3. The CDR3 totals 15 residues. The CDR3 DNA reads as TGTGCCAGCAGCTCGCGGGGGAACTCCTACAATGAGCAGTTCTTC. Its protein product is CASSSRGNSYNEQFF.

The rearrangement joins TRBV4-1 to TRBJ2-3, with TRBD2 matching over 7 bases. From germline, CDR1 is MGHRA and CDR2 YSYEKL. The CDR3 is made up of 13 amino acids. V was clipped by 1 base and J by 6 bases; unmatched bases: 1. CDR3 DNA sequence: TGCGCCAGCAGCCAAGTCGGGGGGGATACGCAGTATTTT. Translation gives CASSQVGGDTQYF.

This chain joins TRBV19 and TRBJ1-2, with 9 bases aligning to TRBD1. V lost 3 bases and J lost 6; bases outside the gene matches: 5. Per germline, CDR1 LNHDA and CDR2 SQIVND (reference sequence). This CDR3 contains 14 residues. The CDR3 nucleotides are TGTGCCAGTAGTATGGCGGACAGGGGAAATGGCTACACCTTC. This encodes CASSMADRGNGYTF.

V and J are TRBV15 and TRBJ1-1, with D perhaps TRBD1 (6 bases). CDR3 size: 14 residues. The V end was cut by 0 bases, the J end by 8 bases, with 13 bases between. Germline CDR1 LNHNV, CDR2 YYDKDF (reference sequence). The CDR3 DNA sequence: TGTGCCACCAGCAGAGATCAACAGGGTCGGGAAGCTTTCTTT. Protein sequence: CATSRDQQGREAFF. Full variable domain (rest looked up from reference TRBV15 and TRBJ1-1): DAMVIQNPRYQVTQFGKPVTLSCSQTLNHNVMYWYQQKSSQAPKLLFHYYDKDFNNEADTPDNFQSRRPNTSFCFLDIRSPGLGDTAMYLCATSRDQQGREAFFGQGTRLTVV.

The V and J genes are TRBV18 and TRBJ2-3; 9 nucleotides line up with TRBD2. The V gene's germline CDR1 is KGHSH and CDR2 LQKENI. With V trimmed by 5 bases and J by 3 bases, 3 bases remained unmatched. The CDR3 is 14 amino acids. The CDR3 spells CASSIAGDTDTQYF. In DNA, the CDR3 is TGTGCCAGCTCAATAGCGGGGGATACAGATACGCAGTATTTT.

This clone was observed a single time. The CDR3: CASSSNRGSGGNTIYF. In nucleotides, the CDR3 is TGTGCCAGCAGCTCAAACAGGGGGTCGGGTGGAAACACCATATATTTT. V and J are TRBV13 and TRBJ1-3; 8 bases line up with TRBD1. CDR3 size: 16 residues. CDR1 is PRHDT, CDR2 FYEKMQ, per germline (reference sequence). J was trimmed by 3 bases and V by 4 bases; bases with no gene match: 8. The full variable domain, with the rest looked up from reference TRBV13 and TRBJ1-3, is AAGVIQSPRHLIKEKRETATLKCYPIPRHDTVYWYQQGPGQDPQFLISFYEKMQSDKGSIPDRFSAQQFSDYHSELNMSSLELGDSALYFCASSSNRGSGGNTIYFGEGSWLTVV.

DNA for the CDR3: TGTGCCAGTACCCATGGTGGGACAGGGATGGGCAATGAGCAGTTCTTC. Protein: CASTHGGTGMGNEQFF. The chain recombines TRBV19 with TRBJ2-1; 9 bases agree with TRBD1. CDR3 size: 16 residues. CDR1 and CDR2 (germline): LNHDA, SQIVND (reference sequence). V lost 7 bases, J lost 6 bases, and 13 bases stayed unmatched.